The entry below gives a single TCR beta chain sequence along with its context. Its antigen is not known. The study recruited healthy Caucasian donors from Russia who were aged roughly 6 to 95. Primed by a sample-barcoded 5' primer and a J-beta primer mix, a second PCR proceeded for about 6 to 12 cycles. TCRdb reprocessed the 5' RACE reads via MiXCR and lists one record per CDR3 protein. The repertoire holds 1,800,000 or so distinct CDR3 sequences, more than 35% seen once, with 20% to 25% in the top ten. This CDR3 has 15 residues. V dropped 1 base and J dropped 4 bases, with 12 bases sitting between them. Germline V gene lookup returns CDR1 KGHSH and CDR2 LQKENI. The sample comes from a study of blood T cells in healthy people across ages. On the study more broadly: There was about one barcoded beta molecule captured by template switching per two T cells.

Study results and limitations: Unknown CMV status may confound age-related changes in expanded clones. When one million T cells were used, diversity estimates were thought to be underestimates.

J is TRBJ2-3 and V is TRBV18, with unresolved D. Sequenced material: blood. The origin of this receptor is a human donor in good health. CDR3 residues: CASSPRSDFADTQYF. DNA of the CDR3: TGTGCCAGCTCACCACGATCTGATTTTGCAGATACGCAGTATTTT.